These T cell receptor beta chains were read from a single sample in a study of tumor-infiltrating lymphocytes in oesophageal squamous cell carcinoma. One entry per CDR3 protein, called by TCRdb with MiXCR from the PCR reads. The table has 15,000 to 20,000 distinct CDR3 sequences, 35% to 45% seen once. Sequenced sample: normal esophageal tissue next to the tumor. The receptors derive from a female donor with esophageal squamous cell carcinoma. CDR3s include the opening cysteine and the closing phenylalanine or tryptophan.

cdr3_aa: CTSSEHLAGVMGTGELYF
v_call: TRBV6-1

cdr3_aa: CASSLRQDYEQYF
v_call: TRBV7-8

cdr3_aa: CASSDRDGGNEQFF
v_call: TRBV12-3/TRBV12-4

cdr3_aa: CASSATSEGNQETQYF
v_call: TRBV12-3/TRBV12-4

cdr3_aa: CASSARGGAYTQYF
v_call: TRBV7-3

cdr3_aa: CASSSGGNNSPLHF
v_call: TRBV12-3/TRBV12-4

cdr3_aa: CASSLAANTDTQYF
v_call: TRBV7-4

cdr3_aa: CASSLGGTNYGYTF
v_call: TRBV7-2

cdr3_aa: CASSKTGTITDTQYF
v_call: TRBV7-3

cdr3_aa: CASSLGLNNEQFF
v_call: TRBV7-3

cdr3_aa: CASSHNRAAFYNEQFF
v_call: TRBV7-6

cdr3_aa: CASSFDPAGRRETQYF
v_call: TRBV12-3/TRBV12-4

cdr3_aa: CASSRGKSTDTQYF
v_call: TRBV6-8

cdr3_aa: CASSHPQGLGRQTEAFF
v_call: TRBV14

cdr3_aa: CASSLDFGTLRGEQYF
v_call: TRBV11-2

cdr3_aa: CASRVGGEVGTEAFF
v_call: TRBV2

cdr3_aa: CASSWGTSGIADTQYF
v_call: TRBV7-6

cdr3_aa: CASSLKDLYNSPLHF
v_call: TRBV7-8

cdr3_aa: CSARGRGSYRGSYEQYF
v_call: TRBV20-1

cdr3_aa: CASSYSMDRVYEQYF
v_call: TRBV6-8

cdr3_aa: CASSLGPRWADYGYTF
v_call: TRBV7-6

cdr3_aa: CASSLGQPTGELFF
v_call: TRBV7-7

cdr3_aa: CASSSHRASYEQYF
v_call: TRBV7-2

cdr3_aa: CASNLAGAGTGELFF
v_call: TRBV6-1

cdr3_aa: CASRWTSSSTDTQYF
v_call: TRBV11-3

cdr3_aa: CASSLGLFNEQFF
v_call: TRBV12-3/TRBV12-4

cdr3_aa: CASSLFGGSQETQYF
v_call: TRBV7-3

cdr3_aa: CATRDPWDYGYTF
v_call: TRBV24-1

cdr3_aa: CASSSDLFSYNEQYF
v_call: TRBV7-2

cdr3_aa: CASSVGGPQHF
v_call: TRBV6-1

cdr3_aa: CASSFRDRGSPEAFF
v_call: TRBV7-8

cdr3_aa: CASSESYPGELFF
v_call: TRBV10-1

cdr3_aa: CATSDYHISHEQFF
v_call: TRBV24-1

cdr3_aa: CASSFKAGFTDTQYF
v_call: TRBV7-6

cdr3_aa: CASETRGGEQYF
v_call: TRBV28

cdr3_aa: CASIPTGSLWSFF
v_call: TRBV6-2/TRBV6-3

cdr3_aa: CASSPRSGQTSYNEQFF
v_call: TRBV7-9

cdr3_aa: CASSSSSYEQYF
v_call: TRBV6-8

cdr3_aa: CASSPGLSYNSPLQF
v_call: TRBV11-2

cdr3_aa: CASSQTPTNTGELYF
v_call: TRBV7-2

cdr3_aa: CASSRDRGSDTQYF
v_call: TRBV5-4

cdr3_aa: CASSSLRDRGPYEQYF
v_call: TRBV13

cdr3_aa: CATSRVGLAAGTDTQYF
v_call: TRBV15

cdr3_aa: CASSLPQGGIEKLFF
v_call: TRBV7-9

cdr3_aa: CASSLSDSPPPEAFF
v_call: TRBV28

cdr3_aa: CASRAGPRYEQYF
v_call: TRBV28

cdr3_aa: CASPPREPAKNIQYF
v_call: TRBV5-4

cdr3_aa: CASSRRTREQYF
v_call: TRBV11-2

cdr3_aa: CASSLGVWGSDYNEQFF
v_call: TRBV7-9

cdr3_aa: CASTLRAGEETQYF
v_call: TRBV12-3/TRBV12-4

cdr3_aa: CSASGGEVNEQFF
v_call: TRBV20-1

cdr3_aa: CASSEAGGTDTQYF
v_call: TRBV10-2

cdr3_aa: CASSSQETQYF
v_call: TRBV7-4